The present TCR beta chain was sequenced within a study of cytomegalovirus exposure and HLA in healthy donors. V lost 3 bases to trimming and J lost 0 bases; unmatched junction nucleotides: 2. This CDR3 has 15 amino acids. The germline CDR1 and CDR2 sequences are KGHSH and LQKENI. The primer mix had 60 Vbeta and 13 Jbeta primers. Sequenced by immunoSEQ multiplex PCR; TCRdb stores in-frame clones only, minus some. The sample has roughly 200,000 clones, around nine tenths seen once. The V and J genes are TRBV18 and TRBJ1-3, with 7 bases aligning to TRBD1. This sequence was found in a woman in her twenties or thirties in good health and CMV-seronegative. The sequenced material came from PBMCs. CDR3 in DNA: TGTGCCAGCTCACCGCGACAGGGCTCTGGAAACACCATATATTTT. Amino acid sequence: CASSPRQGSGNTIYF.